The 2 T cell receptor beta chains presented below share a single source sample, sequenced in a study of T cells in Graves' hyperthyroidism and ophthalmopathy. The CDR3 regions of TCR beta were amplified from RNA transcripts. Carried out on the TCR CDR3, a first-round RT-PCR used the HTBI primer set. TCRdb called the multiplex PCR reads again in MiXCR, with one record for every CDR3 protein. The sample yields approximately 610,000 distinct CDR3 sequences, under 15% seen once. Material: blood. These receptor sequences come from a woman aged 40 to 50 with Graves' ophthalmopathy.

This clonotype has ten or more counts. The chain has TRBV19 and TRBJ1-1; D perhaps matches TRBD1 (6 bases). Germline CDR1 and CDR2: LNHDA and SQIVND (reference sequence). V lost 7 bases, J lost 4 bases, and 19 bases lay in between. This CDR3 spans 15 amino acids. CDR3 in DNA: TGTGCCAGTAACCAAATAGCGGGGGGCGGCACTGAAGCTTTCTTT. The encoded protein is CASNQIAGGGTEAFF.

This clonotype was detected many times. V gene TRBV27 combines with J gene TRBJ2-7; D not resolved. V was cut by 0 bases and J by 2 bases, with 8 bases left in between. In germline, CDR1 is MNHEY, CDR2 SMNVEV (reference sequence). The CDR3 sequence is 14 residues long. CDR3: CASSLSLPAYEQYF. The DNA for the CDR3 is TGTGCCAGCAGTTTATCGCTCCCCGCCTACGAGCAGTACTTC.